This is a list of T cell receptor beta chains from one sample in a study of post-analysis software for immune sequencing data. Via MiXCR, TCRdb re-called the PCR reads, giving one row per CDR3 protein. The sample carries roughly 800,000 distinct CDR3 sequences, about 43% recorded once. Sequencing was carried out using blood. These receptors came from a girl aged 10-17 years with multiple sclerosis. CDR3s include the opening cysteine and the closing phenylalanine or tryptophan. D genes are given only for firm matches. The size field is filled for only some rows; it gives once, few, many or a size class.

.	.	TRBJ2-7	TRBV2	CASRISSYEQYF	TGTGCCAGCAGGATTAGCTCTTACGAGCAGTACTTC
.	few	TRBJ2-3	TRBV6-5	CASSRSQKAGNTQYF	TGTGCCAGCAGCCGATCCCAGAAAGCTGGGAATACGCAGTATTTT
TRBD2	.	TRBJ2-3	TRBV20-1	CSASRTSSYTDTQYF	TGCAGTGCTAGCCGGACTAGCAGCTACACAGATACGCAGTATTTT
TRBD2	few	TRBJ2-1	TRBV29-1	CSVEDGGVSEQFF	TGCAGCGTTGAAGATGGGGGGGTTAGTGAGCAGTTCTTC
TRBD2	.	TRBJ2-7	TRBV11-2	CASSSLAIAYEQYF	TGTGCCAGCAGCTCACTAGCGATTGCCTACGAGCAGTACTTC
.	.	TRBJ2-1	TRBV30	CAWSPPPTTDEQFF	TGTGCCTGGAGTCCGCCGCCTACTACAGATGAGCAGTTCTTC
.	.	TRBJ2-1	TRBV7-9	CASSLARDNNEQFF	TGTGCCAGCAGCTTAGCGCGGGACAACAATGAGCAGTTCTTC
.	.	TRBJ1-3	TRBV6-6	CASSGTGNGNTIYF	TGTGCCAGCAGTGGCACAGGTAACGGAAACACCATATATTTT
.	.	TRBJ2-7	TRBV25-1	CASSEWEEQYF	TGTGCCAGCAGTGAATGGGAGGAGCAGTACTTC
TRBD2	.	TRBJ2-3	TRBV20-1	CSAQLAGVRADTQYF	TGCAGTGCACAGCTAGCGGGAGTACGTGCAGATACGCAGTATTTT
TRBD2	.	TRBJ2-3	TRBV12-3/TRBV12-4	CASSLTSGRARDTQYF	TGTGCCAGCAGTCTGACTAGCGGGAGGGCCAGAGATACGCAGTATTTT
TRBD2	few	TRBJ2-1	TRBV20-1	CSAKKREGLYNEQFF	TGCAGTGCTAAAAAGCGGGAGGGCCTGTACAATGAGCAGTTCTTC
.	.	TRBJ2-1	TRBV12-5	CASGLVRGSEQFF	TGTGCTAGTGGTTTGGTCAGGGGTAGTGAGCAGTTCTTC
TRBD1	.	TRBJ2-1	TRBV24-1	CATSDPGTGYNEQFF	TGTGCCACCAGTGATCCCGGGACAGGCTACAATGAGCAGTTCTTC
TRBD2	.	TRBJ2-5	TRBV3-1	CASSQGTSEETQYF	TGTGCCAGCAGCCAAGGGACTAGCGAAGAGACCCAGTACTTC
.	.	TRBJ1-5	TRBV18	CASSYQGIDQLQHF	TGTGCCAGCTCATACCAGGGGATCGATCAGCTCCAGCATTTT
.	.	TRBJ1-6	TRBV9	CASTSGANRGSPLHF	TGTGCCAGCACCTCCGGGGCCAATCGAGGCTCACCCCTCCACTTT
TRBD2	few	TRBJ2-1	TRBV20-1	CSALQATSDYNEQFF	TGCAGTGCCCTTCAGGCGACTAGCGATTACAATGAGCAGTTCTTC
.	.	TRBJ2-3	TRBV7-2	CASSLEASRSDMQYF	TGTGCCAGCAGCTTAGAGGCTAGCAGGTCAGATATGCAGTATTTT
.	.	TRBJ2-5	TRBV2	CASTPLPGTQYF	TGTGCCAGCACGCCCCTACCGGGGACCCAGTACTTC
TRBD2	.	TRBJ2-7	TRBV4-2	CASSQEEALADYEQYF	TGTGCCAGCAGCCAAGAAGAGGCACTAGCGGATTACGAGCAGTACTTC
.	.	TRBJ2-5	TRBV20-1	CSARGGDGETQYF	TGCAGTGCTAGAGGAGGGGATGGTGAGACCCAGTACTTC
TRBD1	few	TRBJ1-2	TRBV9	CASTATGGVSGYTF	TGTGCCAGCACGGCGACAGGGGGAGTCAGCGGCTACACCTTC
.	.	TRBJ1-5	TRBV6-5	CASSYAGEKPQHF	TGTGCCAGCAGTTACGCGGGGGAGAAGCCCCAGCATTTT
.	.	TRBJ2-7	TRBV20-1	CRPPWDKDYEQYF	TGCAGGCCGCCCTGGGACAAGGACTACGAGCAGTACTTC
TRBD2	.	TRBJ2-1	TRBV20-1	CSASTLLAAWGNEQFF	TGCAGTGCTAGTACCCTACTAGCGGCCTGGGGGAATGAGCAGTTCTTC
TRBD2	.	TRBJ2-1	TRBV12-5	CASGLELAESYNEQFF	TGTGCTAGTGGTTTGGAACTAGCGGAGTCCTACAATGAGCAGTTCTTC
.	.	TRBJ1-1	TRBV29-1	CTTFRENTEAFF	TGCACCACGTTTAGGGAGAACACTGAAGCTTTCTTT
.	.	TRBJ2-3	TRBV7-2	CASSQRGTADTQYF	TGTGCCAGCAGCCAACGGGGTACCGCAGATACGCAGTATTTT
TRBD2	.	TRBJ2-5	TRBV6-5	CASSQSTSGRTQETQYF	TGTGCCAGCAGTCAATCGACTAGCGGGAGGACCCAAGAGACCCAGTACTTC
.	.	TRBJ1-2	TRBV7-2	CASSPSDGHLIYGYTF	TGTGCCAGCAGCCCCTCGGACGGACACCTTATCTATGGCTACACCTTC
.	.	TRBJ1-1	TRBV20-1	CSARLAGRDTEAFF	TGCAGTGCTAGGCTGGCAGGTCGGGACACTGAAGCTTTCTTT
.	.	TRBJ2-3	TRBV12-3/TRBV12-4	CASSSSGQQGPDTQYF	TGTGCCAGCAGCTCGTCCGGACAACAGGGACCAGATACGCAGTATTTT
.	.	TRBJ2-3	TRBV15	CATSRADRDHTDTQYF	TGTGCCACCAGCAGAGCTGACAGAGACCACACAGATACGCAGTATTTT
TRBD2	.	TRBJ2-7	TRBV20-1	CSAGQASGLSYEQYF	TGCAGTGCTGGTCAGGCTAGCGGTCTCTCCTACGAGCAGTACTTC
TRBD1	.	TRBJ2-1	TRBV11-2	CASSLGSWDRSYNEQFF	TGTGCCAGCAGCTTAGGCTCTTGGGACAGGTCTTACAATGAGCAGTTCTTC
.	.	TRBJ2-1	TRBV4-1	CASSQDPQGGSYNEQFF	TGCGCCAGCAGCCAAGATCCGCAGGGTGGTTCCTACAATGAGCAGTTCTTC
TRBD2	few	TRBJ2-5	TRBV20-1	CSAQSGTSGIPETQYF	TGCAGTGCCCAATCTGGGACTAGCGGGATTCCGGAGACCCAGTACTTC
.	.	TRBJ2-5	TRBV12-3/TRBV12-4	CATSGLVETQYF	TGTGCCACCTCGGGACTTGTGGAGACCCAGTACTTC
.	.	TRBJ2-1	TRBV12-3/TRBV12-4	CVGRATAGASEQFF	TGTGTCGGCAGGGCCACAGCAGGCGCCAGTGAGCAGTTCTTC
.	once	TRBJ1-5	TRBV6-1	CASIMRVEMANQPQHF	TGTGCCAGCATTATGAGAGTAGAAATGGCAAATCAGCCCCAGCATTTT
.	once	TRBJ1-1	TRBV12-3/TRBV12-4	CASISLGLVNTEAFF	TGTGCCAGCATCTCCCTCGGGCTGGTGAACACTGAAGCTTTCTTT